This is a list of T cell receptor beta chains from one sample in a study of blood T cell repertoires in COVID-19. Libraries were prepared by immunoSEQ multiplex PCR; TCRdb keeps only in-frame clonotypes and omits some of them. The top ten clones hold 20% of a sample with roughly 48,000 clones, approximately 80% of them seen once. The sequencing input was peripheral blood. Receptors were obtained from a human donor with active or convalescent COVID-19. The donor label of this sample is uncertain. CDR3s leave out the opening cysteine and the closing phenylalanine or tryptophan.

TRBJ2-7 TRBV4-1 ASSQDKVRLAGGPEQY
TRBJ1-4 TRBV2 ASRDEGWEKLF
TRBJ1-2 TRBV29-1 SVTDPGGGRYGYT
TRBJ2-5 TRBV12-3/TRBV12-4 ASSFGVGETQY
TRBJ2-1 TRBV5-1 ASSGGRGSYNEQF
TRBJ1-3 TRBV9 ASSVVESVGRLTTGNTIY
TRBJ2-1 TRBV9 ASSAGTGHNEQF
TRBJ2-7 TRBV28 ASTHSRYEQY
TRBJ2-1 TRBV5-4 ASSKLLAGVSYNEQF
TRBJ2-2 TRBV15 ATSSRQGDTGELF
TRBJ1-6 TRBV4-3 ASSQDPDSSYNSPLH
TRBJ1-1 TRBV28 ASSRPGGAQAF
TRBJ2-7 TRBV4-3 ASSQEGLATYEQY
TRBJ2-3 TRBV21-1 ASSKGGDRGSSTDTQY
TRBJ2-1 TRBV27 ASVLAGEQF
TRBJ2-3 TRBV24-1 ATSEQTGTDTQY
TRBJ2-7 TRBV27 ASGRGQGAYEQY
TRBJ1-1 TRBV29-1 SVGDRIMNTEAF
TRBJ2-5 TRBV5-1 ASSLVSGEKTQY
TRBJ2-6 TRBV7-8 ASSPPRANVLT
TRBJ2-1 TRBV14 ASSPFLGLNEQF
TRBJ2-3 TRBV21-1 ASSKVRTGIDTQY
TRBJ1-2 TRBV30 AWTGGDGYT
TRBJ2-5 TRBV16 ASSHNSQETQY
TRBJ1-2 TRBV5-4 ASSLDRDNNYGYT
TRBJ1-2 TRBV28 ASSLAGRGYT
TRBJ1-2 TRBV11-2 ASSLDRRGAVGYT
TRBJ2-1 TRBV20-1 SARGPEWQF
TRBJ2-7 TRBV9 ASSPGLAGVHEQY
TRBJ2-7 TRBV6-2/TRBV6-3 ASSSSGAGSYEQY
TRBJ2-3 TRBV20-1 SASFQVVTDTQY
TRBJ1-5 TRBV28 ASTLRVRGNQPQH
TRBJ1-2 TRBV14 ASSQGPGDGYT
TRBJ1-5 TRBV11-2 ASSSLPQQPQH
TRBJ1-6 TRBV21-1 ASSKSVREGYNSPLH
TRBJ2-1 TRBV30 AWSAHSSYNEQF
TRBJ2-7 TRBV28 ASSFGTSAYEQY
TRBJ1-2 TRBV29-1 SVEARGSNGYT
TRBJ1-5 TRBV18 ASSQGQGPPWPQH
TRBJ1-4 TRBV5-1 ASSLRPGTFQGEKLF
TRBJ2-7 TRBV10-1 ASKDSKPPYEQY
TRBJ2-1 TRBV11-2 ASRLIAGLDNEQF
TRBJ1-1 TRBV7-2 ASSLGTENTEAF
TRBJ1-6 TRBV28 ASRGGDRDNSPLH
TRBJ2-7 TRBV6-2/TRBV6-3 ASTPRGRASYEQY
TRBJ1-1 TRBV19 ASSDTGNTEAF
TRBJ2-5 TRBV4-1 ASTLGAGGPSETQY
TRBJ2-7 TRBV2 ASDPGQGLGEQY
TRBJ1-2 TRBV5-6 ASSSRVSGYT
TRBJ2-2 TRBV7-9 ASSRGGGTGELF
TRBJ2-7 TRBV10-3 AISEGTSVAYEQY
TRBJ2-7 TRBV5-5 ASSLAWGSGGLYEQY
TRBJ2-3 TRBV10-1 ASSGDRLTDTQY
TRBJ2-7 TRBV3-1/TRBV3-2 ASSSTYEQY
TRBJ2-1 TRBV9 ASSPNGLAGFPNEQF
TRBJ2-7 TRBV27 ASSLFRNSGEQY
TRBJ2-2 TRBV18 ASSPGTGRTGELF
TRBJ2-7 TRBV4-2 ASSQDYPTSRPYEQY